A selection of T cell receptor beta chains follows, all from one sample in a study of T cell repertoires in cytomegalovirus infection. Antigens of these TCRs are unknown. TCRdb passed the reads through MiXCR, listing each CDR3 protein once. The sample includes around 800,000 distinct CDR3 sequences, 30% to 35% seen only once; the top ten take about an eighth. This specimen was cultured CD8+ T cells from PBMCs, taken from culture after CMV antigen stimulation. These receptors originate from a human donor in good health (CMV status not recorded). Some clones in this sample may be carry-over from other donors' samples. CDR3s include the opening cysteine and the closing phenylalanine or tryptophan. The order of the fields is CDR3 DNA, CDR3 protein, V gene, D gene, clone size, J gene. D genes are given only for firm matches. Expanded clones get a size class; other rows say once, few or many, or leave the size out.

TGCAGCGTTGAAGACTGGGGCGGCCCGAACACTGAAGCTTTCTTT | CSVEDWGGPNTEAFF | TRBV29-1 | . | . | TRBJ1-1
TGTGCCAGCAGTGGCTTGGGGGAGGAGACCCAGTACTTC | CASSGLGEETQYF | TRBV12-3/TRBV12-4 | . | many | TRBJ2-5
TGTGCCAGCAGCTCTAGGGAGTCCACTCCCTACAATGAGCAGTTCTTC | CASSSRESTPYNEQFF | TRBV7-6 | . | many | TRBJ2-1
TGCAGCGTCCCAGGCGGGGTCACAGATACGCAGTATTTT | CSVPGGVTDTQYF | TRBV29-1 | . | once | TRBJ2-3
TGTGCCAGCAGCTCGACGGGGCCGCGGGCAACCGGGGAGCTGTTTTTT | CASSSTGPRATGELFF | TRBV13 | . | . | TRBJ2-2
TGCAGTGCTAGTGATTTCAGGGGGTGGGAAGCTTTCTTT | CSASDFRGWEAFF | TRBV20-1 | TRBD1 | . | TRBJ1-1
TGTGCCAGCAGCCTGTCCATCGGGACTACCGGGAAGCAGTACTTC | CASSLSIGTTGKQYF | TRBV7-8 | TRBD2 | . | TRBJ2-7
TGCGCCAGCAGCCAAGGAGGGGGGACCACTGAAGCTTTCTTT | CASSQGGGTTEAFF | TRBV4-1 | . | . | TRBJ1-1
TGTGCCAGCAGCTCGGGACAGCGCTCTGGGGCCAACGTCCTGACTTTC | CASSSGQRSGANVLTF | TRBV7-9 | TRBD1 | many | TRBJ2-6
TGTGCCAGCAGCCAAGATTCTGGACCTTCTGAAGCTTTCTTT | CASSQDSGPSEAFF | TRBV4-1 | . | . | TRBJ1-1
TGTGCCAGCAGCGTGACAGTACAGAACACCGGGGAGCTGTTTTTT | CASSVTVQNTGELFF | TRBV7-9 | . | few | TRBJ2-2
TGTGCCAGCAGTTTTGGGGTGGTGGGTTTAGTGACGTGGGGCTACACCTTC | CASSFGVVGLVTWGYTF | TRBV28 | . | . | TRBJ1-2
TGTGCCAGCAGTACGGGACAGTTACTTTCGAACACCGGGGAGCTGTTTTTT | CASSTGQLLSNTGELFF | TRBV7-8 | TRBD1 | many | TRBJ2-2
TGTGCCAGCAGTAGAAGGACAGGGGGGCGGAACACTGAAGCTTTCTTT | CASSRRTGGRNTEAFF | TRBV27 | TRBD1 | few | TRBJ1-1
TGTGCCAGCAGAGAGGCAGACAATCAGCCCCAGCATTTT | CASREADNQPQHF | TRBV12-3/TRBV12-4 | . | few | TRBJ1-5
TGTGCCAGATCCCAAGTTCCGACAGGCGCCTCTAAAAACATTCAGTACTTC | CARSQVPTGASKNIQYF | TRBV24-1 | . | . | TRBJ2-4
TGTGCCAGCAGTCACCGGGAAGGGGGTGGGTACGAGCAGTACTTC | CASSHREGGGYEQYF | TRBV6-6 | . | few | TRBJ2-7
TGTGCCAGCAGCTTAGTGGGACAGGGGACTGAAGCTTTCTTT | CASSLVGQGTEAFF | TRBV7-2 | TRBD1 | many | TRBJ1-1
TGTGCCAGCAGATTGGACGTCTCGGGGCAGCCCCAGCATTTT | CASRLDVSGQPQHF | TRBV5-5 | . | few | TRBJ1-5
TGTGCCAGCAGCTTAAACAGGGCGACCCGCACAGATACGCAGTATTTT | CASSLNRATRTDTQYF | TRBV7-2 | . | . | TRBJ2-3
TGTGCCAGCAGCCCGATGGGGCCTAGGCAAGAGACCCAGTACTTC | CASSPMGPRQETQYF | TRBV7-6 | . | many | TRBJ2-5
TGTGCCAGCAGTTACTCGCGGACAGGGGGCAATGGCTACACCTTC | CASSYSRTGGNGYTF | TRBV6-5 | TRBD1 | . | TRBJ1-2
TGCAGTGCTAGAGCAACAGACAACTTGAACACCGGGGAGCTGTTTTTT | CSARATDNLNTGELFF | TRBV20-1 | . | . | TRBJ2-2
TGTGCCAGCAGTTTTTGGATTAGCGGGGGAATGCACACCGGGGAGCTGTTTTTT | CASSFWISGGMHTGELFF | TRBV12-3/TRBV12-4 | TRBD2 | few | TRBJ2-2
TGCGCCAGCAGCCAAGGAAGTTGGGAGACCCAGTACTTC | CASSQGSWETQYF | TRBV4-3 | . | . | TRBJ2-5
TGTGCCAGCAGCCAAGTGCCAGCGGGGCTCTCTCCGACCCAGTACTTC | CASSQVPAGLSPTQYF | TRBV3-1 | TRBD2 | . | TRBJ2-5
TGTGCCAGCAGACTACAGATGATGAACACTGAAGCTTTCTTT | CASRLQMMNTEAFF | TRBV6-5 | . | . | TRBJ1-1
TGTGCCAGCAGATTGACGACTAGCGGGGGGGGAGATACGCAGTATTTT | CASRLTTSGGGDTQYF | TRBV7-9 | TRBD2 | . | TRBJ2-3
TGTGCCAGCAGTATCCCTTCCGTCGGGACAGGGGGCTGGGCGGATACGCAGTATTTT | CASSIPSVGTGGWADTQYF | TRBV28 | TRBD1 | . | TRBJ2-3
TGTGCCAGCAGTTTAGAACTCGGGACAGGGGGCGGCTACACCTTC | CASSLELGTGGGYTF | TRBV6-6 | TRBD1 | . | TRBJ1-2
TGTGCCAGCAGTCCAGGACGATCCTCTGGAAACACCATATATTTT | CASSPGRSSGNTIYF | TRBV7-8 | . | many | TRBJ1-3
TGTGCCAGCAGTGAAGCGCCCCGGGGCAATCAGCCCCAGCATTTT | CASSEAPRGNQPQHF | TRBV2 | . | . | TRBJ1-5
TGTGCCAGCAGCTTATCGGCGTACCAAGAGACCCAGTACTTC | CASSLSAYQETQYF | TRBV7-6 | . | few | TRBJ2-5
TGTGCCAGCAGCCGATCAGGGGGCCATGAAGAGACCCAGTACTTC | CASSRSGGHEETQYF | TRBV28 | TRBD1 | . | TRBJ2-5
TGTGCCAGCAGCTCGGATGACAGCACAGATACGCAGTATTTT | CASSSDDSTDTQYF | TRBV5-5 | . | few | TRBJ2-3